This TCR beta chain came from a study of T cells in localized non-small cell lung cancer. Clones were sequenced by immunoSEQ multiplex PCR, and TCRdb holds only the in-frame ones, with some missing. The sample has approximately 64,000 clones, roughly nine tenths seen once. On this clone: The antigen is not known.

The study's findings and limits: The study detected a median about 60 of the top 100 tumor clones in adjacent lung. It remains possible that heterogeneity exists, since only one tumor region was sequenced. Uninvolved adjacent lung had more T cell clonality than any other tissue, topping tumor.

The CDR3 extends over 14 amino acids. V trimming: 6 bases; J trimming: 4 bases; junction bases outside the gene matches: 8. Germline V gene lookup returns CDR1 LNHDA and CDR2 SQIVND (reference sequence). The chain uses TRBV19 and TRBJ2-7; TRBD1 aligns across 8 bases. The receptor was isolated from a woman aged 35-75 years with stage I lung adenocarcinoma. The material was peripheral blood, obtained before any cancer treatment. Written as DNA, the CDR3 is TGTGCCAGTAGCTTAGACAGGGGAAGATACGAGCAGTACTTC. Its translation: CASSLDRGRYEQYF.